This is a list of T cell receptor beta chains from one sample in a study of blood T cell repertoires in COVID-19. Only in-frame clones appear in the TCRdb table, and some are missing; sequencing was by immunoSEQ multiplex PCR. Among roughly 59,000 clones listed, around 79% were seen once. Input material: peripheral blood. The source is a human donor in a cohort sampled during active COVID-19. The CDR3 runs from the conserved cysteine through the conserved F or W. A D gene is named only where the DNA matches it firmly. The size entry is marked missing in some rows and otherwise reads once, few, many or a size class.

clone size,J gene,V gene,D gene,CDR3 protein,CDR3 DNA
NA,TRBJ1-6,TRBV4-3,NA,CASSQDLGGAYNSPLHF,TGCGCCAGCAGCCAAGATCTAGGGGGTGCTTATAATTCACCCCTCCACTTT
NA,TRBJ1-2,TRBV11-2,NA,CASRGAPGLDYGYTF,TGTGCCAGCAGGGGTGCGCCAGGGTTGGACTATGGCTACACCTTC
NA,TRBJ1-1,TRBV20-1,NA,CSAREDREAFF,TGCAGTGCTAGAGAAGACAGGGAAGCTTTCTTT
NA,TRBJ1-1,TRBV24-1,NA,CATSDRGMDTEAFF,TGTGCCACCAGTGATAGGGGGATGGACACTGAAGCTTTCTTT
once,TRBJ2-1,TRBV10-3,TRBD1,CAAGQGYNEQFF,TGTGCCGCGGGACAGGGATACAATGAGCAGTTCTTC
NA,TRBJ2-7,TRBV7-6,TRBD2,CASGGLAGNYEQYF,TGTGCCAGCGGAGGACTAGCGGGGAACTACGAGCAGTACTTC
NA,TRBJ2-1,TRBV6-6,TRBD2,CASTPTSGSGNEQFF,TGTGCCAGCACTCCTACTAGCGGGAGTGGAAATGAGCAGTTCTTC
NA,TRBJ1-6,TRBV4-3,NA,CASSQETGSGSYNSPLHF,TGCGCCAGCAGCCAAGAAACAGGGTCGGGCTCCTATAATTCACCCCTCCACTTT
few,TRBJ1-5,TRBV4-3,TRBD1,CASSPSGGQPQHF,TGCGCCAGCAGCCCATCAGGGGGTCAGCCCCAGCATTTT
NA,TRBJ2-7,TRBV20-1,NA,CSATGNDEQYF,TGCAGTGCCACAGGGAACGACGAGCAGTACTTC
NA,TRBJ2-7,TRBV19,TRBD2,CASSRLASSIPYEQYF,TGTGCCAGTAGCCGACTAGCCTCTTCAATTCCCTACGAGCAGTACTTC
NA,TRBJ2-7,TRBV10-3,TRBD2,CAISGNIAGSSYEQYF,TGTGCCATCAGTGGGAACATAGCGGGGAGCTCCTACGAGCAGTACTTC
NA,TRBJ1-1,TRBV30,TRBD1,CAWSETRQGPAFF,TGTGCCTGGAGTGAAACCCGACAGGGACCGGCTTTCTTT
NA,TRBJ1-2,TRBV7-2,NA,CASSFGGYDSGYTF,TGTGCCAGCAGCTTTGGGGGGTACGATAGTGGCTACACCTTC
NA,TRBJ1-1,TRBV4-1,TRBD1,CASSQEKDRGDTEAFF,TGCGCCAGCAGCCAAGAGAAAGACAGGGGAGACACTGAAGCTTTCTTT
NA,TRBJ2-3,TRBV19,NA,CASSDYGQGGDTQYF,TGTGCCAGTAGTGATTACGGGCAGGGTGGAGATACGCAGTATTTT
NA,TRBJ2-5,TRBV24-1,NA,CATSDLYQETQYF,TGTGCCACCAGTGATTTGTATCAAGAGACCCAGTACTTC
NA,TRBJ2-7,TRBV19,TRBD1,CASSMDRGFGVDEQYF,TGTGCCAGTAGTATGGACAGGGGTTTCGGCGTCGACGAGCAGTACTTC
NA,TRBJ1-2,TRBV18,NA,CASSPVSPRAANYGYTF,TGTGCCAGCTCACCAGTGTCTCCCAGAGCGGCTAACTATGGCTACACCTTC
NA,TRBJ2-3,TRBV4-1,TRBD2,CASSQDAGGRSTDTQYF,TGCGCCAGCAGCCAAGATGCGGGGGGCAGGTCGACAGATACGCAGTATTTT
NA,TRBJ2-5,TRBV29-1,NA,CSVVAGSDEETQYF,TGCAGCGTTGTTGCCGGGAGCGACGAAGAGACCCAGTACTTC
few,TRBJ2-3,TRBV11-2,TRBD2,CASSVQAGDGTDTQYF,TGTGCCAGCAGCGTCCAAGCGGGAGACGGCACAGATACGCAGTATTTT
NA,TRBJ2-5,TRBV7-2,NA,CASSPHRQGGNQETQYF,TGTGCCAGCAGCCCTCATCGACAGGGAGGTAACCAAGAGACCCAGTACTTC
NA,TRBJ2-7,TRBV5-6,NA,CASSLGTATYEQYF,TGTGCCAGCAGCTTGGGTACAGCCACCTACGAGCAGTACTTC
once,TRBJ1-1,TRBV29-1,TRBD1,CSATTGDAFF,TGCAGCGCCACGACAGGGGACGCTTTCTTT
NA,TRBJ2-7,TRBV27,NA,CASSPHSGQGGAYEQYF,TGTGCCAGCAGTCCCCATAGTGGACAGGGAGGGGCCTACGAGCAGTACTTC
NA,TRBJ2-4,TRBV7-9,NA,CASSLSSNIQYF,TGTGCCAGCAGCTTAAGCTCGAACATTCAGTACTTC
NA,TRBJ2-7,TRBV19,NA,CASSISVSYEQYF,TGTGCCAGTAGTATTTCGGTCTCCTACGAGCAGTACTTC
NA,TRBJ2-2,TRBV30,NA,CAWSEQNTGELFF,TGTGCCTGGAGTGAACAGAACACCGGGGAGCTGTTTTTT
NA,TRBJ2-5,TRBV10-3,TRBD2,CAISVGGRSETQYF,TGTGCCATCAGTGTAGGCGGGAGGTCGGAGACCCAGTACTTC